Listed below are T cell receptor beta chains from one sample, sequenced in a study of blood T cell repertoires in COVID-19. Generated by immunoSEQ multiplex PCR, the TCRdb table keeps only in-frame clones and is missing some. The table has around 130,000 clones, approximately 88% seen once; the top ten hold roughly 15%. The sample taken for sequencing was peripheral blood. These receptors came from a woman older than 75 with acute or convalescent COVID-19. Each CDR3 is given with its conserved first and last residue. Each record gives: D gene, J gene, V gene, clone size, CDR3 DNA, CDR3 protein. The D gene is left open where the match is weak. Size is stated for part of the rows, as once, few or many counts, or as a class when the clone is expanded.

TRBD2 | TRBJ2-7 | TRBV2 | - | TGTGCCAGCAGGCCCCCACTAGCGGGGAAGGACGAGCAGTACTTC | CASRPPLAGKDEQYF
TRBD2 | TRBJ2-7 | TRBV7-2 | - | TGTGCCAGCAGATTAGCGGGAGTGGTCGGCTACGAGCAGTACTTC | CASRLAGVVGYEQYF
- | TRBJ2-1 | TRBV12-2 | few | TGTGCAAGTCGCCCAAATAGATGTGAGCAGTTCTTC | CASRPNRCEQFF
TRBD1 | TRBJ1-5 | TRBV19 | - | TGTGCCAGTAAGGGGGGACAGGGGTTTGCTCAGCCCCAGCATTTT | CASKGGQGFAQPQHF
- | TRBJ1-4 | TRBV7-2 | few | TGTGCCAGCAGCGAGAACAGGGCGAGTAATGAAAAACTGTTTTTT | CASSENRASNEKLFF
- | TRBJ1-5 | TRBV30 | - | TGTGCCTGGAGTTCGGGTTATCAGCCCCAGCATTTT | CAWSSGYQPQHF
- | TRBJ2-1 | TRBV5-5 | few | TGTGCCAGCAGCTTGGAGCAGGGGCTCTACAATGAGCAGTTCTTC | CASSLEQGLYNEQFF
TRBD1 | TRBJ2-3 | TRBV3-1/TRBV3-2 | - | TGTGCCAGCAGCCAGACAGGGAGCACAGATACGCAGTATTTT | CASSQTGSTDTQYF
TRBD1 | TRBJ1-1 | TRBV30 | - | TGTGCCTGGAGTAGGACAGGGAACACTGAAGCTTTCTTT | CAWSRTGNTEAFF
TRBD1 | TRBJ2-7 | TRBV7-2 | - | TGTGCCAGCAGCTCCATCGGGACAGGCACCTACGAGCAGTACTTC | CASSSIGTGTYEQYF
TRBD1 | TRBJ1-2 | TRBV4-3 | - | TGCGCCAGCAGCCTCCCGGGACAGGGGGCAGGTGGCTACACCTTC | CASSLPGQGAGGYTF
- | TRBJ2-7 | TRBV2 | - | TGTGCCAGCAGTGGAGACAGCTACGAGCAGTACTTC | CASSGDSYEQYF
TRBD2 | TRBJ2-3 | TRBV7-2 | - | TGTGCCAGCAGTCTCGTCAGGCGGGGGAACGACCGTACGCAGTATTTT | CASSLVRRGNDRTQYF
TRBD1 | TRBJ1-2 | TRBV7-2 | - | TGTGCCAGCAGCTTAAGTGACAGGGGTAACTATGGCTACACCTTC | CASSLSDRGNYGYTF